A single sample gave rise to the 18 T cell receptor beta chains below, sequenced in a study of identical twins. TCRdb itself ran the 5' RACE reads through MiXCR, one entry per CDR3 protein. The data hold about 730,000 distinct CDR3 sequences, with 21% observed a single time. These data were also reused for a study on T cells expressing NK-cell markers.

The sequenced sample was PBMCs. The receptors here all came from a woman aged 18-29 years in good health.

This clonotype was counted ten times or more. The CDR3 region is CASSYGLSYEQYF. CDR3 in DNA: TGTGCCAGCAGTTACGGACTCTCCTACGAGCAGTACTTC. The chain is built from TRBV6-5 and TRBJ2-7; a possible D gene is TRBD2 (5 bases). CDR1 MNHEY and CDR2 SVGAGI come from the germline V gene. The germline V and J ends were trimmed by 2 bases and 0 bases, with 5 bases remaining between them. The CDR3 is 13 residues long.

This clonotype was observed many times. The CDR3 nucleotides read TGCAGTGCTAGAGATCCAAGGGGGCCGAATGAGCAGTTCTTC. Encoded protein: CSARDPRGPNEQFF. The rearrangement uses TRBV20-1 and TRBJ2-1; the match to TRBD1 covers 7 bases. Trimming at V came to 0 bases and at J to 7 bases, leaving 6 bases not matched to a gene. Germline assignment: CDR1 DFQATT and CDR2 SNEGSKA (reference sequence). The CDR3 is 14 residues long.

About this clonotype itself: At one boundary the junction diverges from the germline segment, which might be a read error. This sequence joins TRBV20-1 and TRBJ2-1, with D perhaps matching TRBD2 (5 bases). The CDR3 consists of 12 residues. Germline loops: CDR1 DFQATT, CDR2 SNEGSKA (reference sequence). The CDR3 sequence: CSARERTRGSLF. The CDR3 region has the DNA TGCAGTGCTAGAGAACGGACTCGAGGCTCACTCTTC.

The chain has TRBV5-5 and TRBJ2-6, with TRBD1 matching over 8 bases. Germline loops: CDR1 SGHKS, CDR2 YYEKEE (reference sequence). With 0 bases clipped from V and 4 bases from J, the junction kept 6 bases outside the gene matches. There are 17 residues in the CDR3. CDR3 in amino acids: CASSLDAGGSGANVLTF. CDR3 DNA: TGTGCCAGCAGCTTGGACGCAGGGGGCTCCGGGGCCAACGTCCTGACTTTC. Based on the CDR3 plus reference TRBV5-5 and TRBJ2-6, the full variable domain is DAGVTQSPTHLIKTRGQQVTLRCSPISGHKSVSWYQQVLGQGPQFIFQYYEKEERGRGNFPDRFSARQFPNYSSELNVNALLLGDSALYLCASSLDAGGSGANVLTFGAGSRLTVL.

This clonotype turned up a few times. The rearrangement uses TRBV5-1 and TRBJ2-3, with TRBD2 as a possible D gene (6 bases). CDR1 SGHRS and CDR2 YFSETQ come from the germline V gene. The length of the CDR3 is 16 residues. With 4 bases removed from V and 2 bases from J, the gap between germline ends came to 17 bases. The CDR3 loop reads CASSVILAQHTDTQYF. The DNA of the CDR3 is TGCGCCAGCAGCGTCATTCTAGCGCAGCACACAGATACGCAGTATTTT.

The V and J genes are TRBV6-1 and TRBJ2-1; D is unresolved. Trimming removed 4 bases from V and 0 bases from J, with 7 bases in between. The CDR3 runs 14 residues. CDR1 is MNHNS, CDR2 SASEGT, per germline. The CDR3 loop reads CASSVLSSYNEQFF. CDR3 nucleotides: TGTGCCAGCAGTGTCCTGAGCTCCTACAATGAGCAGTTCTTC.

The chain uses TRBV5-1 and TRBJ2-1, with 10 bases aligning to TRBD2. CDR3 length equals 17 residues. Germline V gives CDR1 SGHRS, CDR2 YFSETQ. With V trimmed by 0 bases and J by 3 bases, 6 bases remained unmatched. The CDR3 DNA sequence: TGCGCCAGCAGCTTGGGGCCAGCGGGAGGGCTCTACAATGAGCAGTTCTTC. As protein: CASSLGPAGGLYNEQFF.

The chain uses TRBV10-3 and TRBJ2-1; 7 bases are shared with TRBD2. This CDR3 has 15 amino acids. Germline loops: CDR1 ENHRY, CDR2 SYGVKD. The V segment lost 0 bases and the J segment 7 bases; nucleotides outside the gene matches: 6. The CDR3 DNA sequence: TGTGCCATCAGTGAGTCCGCGGGAGCTCTGAATGAGCAGTTCTTC. As protein: CAISESAGALNEQFF.

This chain uses TRBV5-1 with TRBJ1-6, with 7 positions matching TRBD1. Germline CDR1 reads SGHRS; CDR2 reads YFSETQ. The CDR3 loop spans 15 amino acids. The V gene end was trimmed by 0 bases and the J gene end by 9 bases; junction bases not matched to a gene: 6. DNA for the CDR3: TGCGCCAGCAGCTTGGGGAGACAGGGTGGTTCACCCCTCCACTTT. Protein: CASSLGRQGGSPLHF.

This clonotype was counted only a few times. This rearrangement joins TRBV5-4 to TRBJ2-2; D may be TRBD2 (6 bases). This CDR3 has 18 residues. V was cut by 5 bases and J by 4 bases, with 24 bases left in between. The V gene's germline CDR1 is SGHNT and CDR2 YYREEE (reference sequence). CDR3 protein: CASRPAEKEGTLTGELFF. The CDR3 DNA is TGTGCCAGCAGACCCGCCGAAAAGGAGGGTACTCTCACCGGGGAGCTGTTTTTT.

The chain combines TRBV5-1 with TRBJ1-2, with TRBD1 as a possible D gene (6 bases). This CDR3 region has 14 residues. V lost 5 bases and J lost 6, with 17 bases in between. Looked up from germline, CDR1 is SGHRS and CDR2 is YFSETQ. The chain's CDR3 is CASSEGGNIDGYTF. CDR3 coding DNA: TGCGCCAGCAGTGAAGGGGGAAATATCGATGGCTACACCTTC.

The table lists this clonotype with a count of one. The chain is built from TRBV15 and TRBJ2-3, with D possibly matching TRBD2 (5 bases). The CDR3 is 16 residues long. Germline V lookup: CDR1 LNHNV, CDR2 YYDKDF (reference sequence). Trimming removed 1 base at V and 0 bases at J, with 11 bases between. The CDR3 DNA reads as TGTGCCACCAGCAGAGTCCCGGGGAAGAGCACAGATACGCAGTATTTT. Amino acids: CATSRVPGKSTDTQYF.

V usage is TRBV7-3 and J usage is TRBJ2-3; D call uncertain. The CDR3 sequence is 13 residues long. Germline-derived CDR1 and CDR2 are SGHTA and FQGTGA. The ends were cut back, 5 bases at V and 9 bases at J, with 15 bases in the middle. The CDR3 loop is CASSPPDSGTQYF. The CDR3 DNA sequence: TGTGCCAGCAGCCCCCCCGATTCCGGGACGCAGTATTTT.

This clonotype was counted a few times. The V and J genes are TRBV10-2 and TRBJ1-5, with TRBD1 as a possible D gene (5 bases). This CDR3 is built from 15 residues. The germline gives CDR1 WSHSY, CDR2 SAAADI. V lost 3 bases and J 3 bases, leaving 12 bases between the germline ends. The CDR3 bases are TGCGCCAGCAGTGATTGGGGGAGCGACAATCAGCCCCAGCATTTT. Translation: CASSDWGSDNQPQHF.

This clonotype was observed many times. The V and J genes are TRBV20-1 and TRBJ2-3; D not certain. V shed 0 bases and J shed 0 bases, with 13 bases lying between them. The CDR3 extends over 16 amino acids. CDR1 is DFQATT, CDR2 SNEGSKA, per germline (reference sequence). The CDR3 bases are TGCAGTGCTAGAGATTTAAGGGTGACGAGCACAGATACGCAGTATTTT. Encoded protein: CSARDLRVTSTDTQYF.

The chain carries TRBV20-1 and TRBJ2-3; D may be TRBD1 or TRBD2 (6 bases each). CDR3 length: 11 residues. The germline CDR1 and CDR2 sequences are DFQATT and SNEGSKA (reference sequence). Trimming took 7 bases from V and 9 from J, leaving 14 bases between them. DNA for the CDR3: TGCAGTGTAGGGGGGCATGCGACGCAGTATTTT. It translates to CSVGGHATQYF.

The rearrangement links TRBV21-1 to TRBJ2-4. TRBV21-1 is tagged as a pseudogene. CDR3 size: 18 residues. CDR3 nucleotide sequence: TGTGCCAGCAGCAAAGAGGTGGTTGATCAACTAGCCAAAAACATTCAGTACTTC. It codes for CASSKEVVDQLAKNIQYF.

The chain is built from TRBV20-1 and TRBJ2-7; D gene uncertain. V gave up 0 bases and J gave up 6 bases, with 15 bases separating them. The CDR3 contains 14 residues. CDR1 is DFQATT, CDR2 SNEGSKA, per germline (reference sequence). DNA for the CDR3: TGCAGTGCTAGAGAGGGAAACCTTTGGGCCGAGCAGTACTTC. Protein product: CSAREGNLWAEQYF.